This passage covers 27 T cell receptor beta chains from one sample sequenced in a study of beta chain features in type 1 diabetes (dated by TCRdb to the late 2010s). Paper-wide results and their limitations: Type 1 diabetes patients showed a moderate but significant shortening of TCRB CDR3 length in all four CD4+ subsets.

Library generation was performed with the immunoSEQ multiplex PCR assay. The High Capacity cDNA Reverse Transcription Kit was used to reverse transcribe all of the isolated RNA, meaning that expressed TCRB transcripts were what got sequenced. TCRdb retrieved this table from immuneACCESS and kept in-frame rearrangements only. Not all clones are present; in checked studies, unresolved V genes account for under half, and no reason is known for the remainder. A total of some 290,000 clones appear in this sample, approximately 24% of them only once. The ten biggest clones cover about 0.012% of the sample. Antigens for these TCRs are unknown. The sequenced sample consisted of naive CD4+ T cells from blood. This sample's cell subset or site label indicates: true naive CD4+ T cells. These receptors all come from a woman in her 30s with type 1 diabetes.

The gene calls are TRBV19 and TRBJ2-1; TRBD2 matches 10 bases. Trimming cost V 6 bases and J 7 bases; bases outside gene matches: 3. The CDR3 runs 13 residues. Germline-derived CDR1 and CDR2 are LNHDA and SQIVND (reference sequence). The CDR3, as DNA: TGTGCCAGTAGCGAAGCGGGAGGGAATGAGCAGTTCTTC. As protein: CASSEAGGNEQFF.

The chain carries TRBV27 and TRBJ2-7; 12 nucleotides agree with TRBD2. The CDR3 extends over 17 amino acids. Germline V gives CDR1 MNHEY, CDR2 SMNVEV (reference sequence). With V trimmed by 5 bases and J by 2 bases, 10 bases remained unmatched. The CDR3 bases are TGTGCCAGCAGTAAACTAGCGGGAGGCCCTTCTACCTACGAGCAGTACTTC. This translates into CASSKLAGGPSTYEQYF.

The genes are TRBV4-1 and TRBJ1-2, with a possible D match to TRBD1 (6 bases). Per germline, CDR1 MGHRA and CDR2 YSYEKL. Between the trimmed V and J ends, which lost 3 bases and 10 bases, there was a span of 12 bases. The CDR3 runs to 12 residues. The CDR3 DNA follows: TGCGCCAGCAGCCACCTCACAGGGCACTACACCTTC. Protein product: CASSHLTGHYTF.

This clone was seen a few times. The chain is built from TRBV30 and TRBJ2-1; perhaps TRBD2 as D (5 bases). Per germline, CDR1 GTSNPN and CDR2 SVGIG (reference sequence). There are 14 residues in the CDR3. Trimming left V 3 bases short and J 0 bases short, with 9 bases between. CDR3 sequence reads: CAWSRGSSYNEQFF. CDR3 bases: TGTGCCTGGAGCCGGGGTAGCTCCTACAATGAGCAGTTCTTC.

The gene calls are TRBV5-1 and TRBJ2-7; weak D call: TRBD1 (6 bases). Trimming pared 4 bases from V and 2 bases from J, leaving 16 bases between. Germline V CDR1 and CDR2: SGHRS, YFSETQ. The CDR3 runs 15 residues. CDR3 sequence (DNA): TGCGCCAGCAGCCGGGACACAGGAATTGCCTACGAGCAGTACTTC. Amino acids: CASSRDTGIAYEQYF.

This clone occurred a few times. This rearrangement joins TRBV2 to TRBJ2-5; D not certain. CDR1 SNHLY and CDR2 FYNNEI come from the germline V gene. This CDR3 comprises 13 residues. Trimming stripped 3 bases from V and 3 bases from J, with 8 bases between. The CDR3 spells CASSESREETQYF. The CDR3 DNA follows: TGTGCCAGCAGTGAGTCCCGGGAAGAGACCCAGTACTTC.

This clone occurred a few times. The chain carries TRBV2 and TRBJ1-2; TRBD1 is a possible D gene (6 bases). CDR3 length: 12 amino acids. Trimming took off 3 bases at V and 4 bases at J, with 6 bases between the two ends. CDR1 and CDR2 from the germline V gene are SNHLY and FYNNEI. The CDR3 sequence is CASSEDSYGYTF. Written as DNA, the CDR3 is TGTGCCAGCAGTGAGGACAGCTATGGCTACACCTTC. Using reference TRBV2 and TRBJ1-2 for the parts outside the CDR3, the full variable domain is EPEVTQTPSHQVTQMGQEVILRCVPISNHLYFYWYRQILGQKVEFLVSFYNNEISEKSEIFDDQFSVERPDGSNFTLKIRSTKLEDSAMYFCASSEDSYGYTFGSGTRLTVV.

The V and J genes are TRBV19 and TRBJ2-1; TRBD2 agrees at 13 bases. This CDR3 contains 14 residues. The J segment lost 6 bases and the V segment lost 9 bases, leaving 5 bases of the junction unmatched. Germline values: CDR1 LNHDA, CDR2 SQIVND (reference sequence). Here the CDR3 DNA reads TGTGCCAGCACTAGCGGGAGGGTTAGCAATGAGCAGTTCTTC. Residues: CASTSGRVSNEQFF.

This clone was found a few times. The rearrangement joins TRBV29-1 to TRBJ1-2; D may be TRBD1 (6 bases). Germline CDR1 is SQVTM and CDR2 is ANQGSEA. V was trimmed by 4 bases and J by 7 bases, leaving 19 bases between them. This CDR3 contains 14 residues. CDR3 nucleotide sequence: TGCAGCGTTGGAAAAGGGGGTTCGTCTGGTGGCTACACCTTC. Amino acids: CSVGKGGSSGGYTF.

CDR3 protein: CASRKGAGDGDTQYF. CDR3 coding DNA: TGCGCCAGCAGAAAAGGGGCGGGAGACGGAGATACGCAGTATTTT. The V and J genes are TRBV4-1 and TRBJ2-3; TRBD2 matches at 7 bases. From germline, CDR1 is MGHRA and CDR2 YSYEKL. The CDR3 sequence is 15 residues long. The trim removed 6 bases at V and 5 bases at J, leaving 11 bases unmatched.

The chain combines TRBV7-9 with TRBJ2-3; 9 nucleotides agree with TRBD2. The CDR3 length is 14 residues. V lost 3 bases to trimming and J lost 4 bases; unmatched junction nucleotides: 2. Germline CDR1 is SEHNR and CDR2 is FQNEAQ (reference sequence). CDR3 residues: CASSFVAGADTQYF. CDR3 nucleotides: TGTGCCAGCAGCTTCGTAGCGGGAGCAGATACGCAGTATTTT.

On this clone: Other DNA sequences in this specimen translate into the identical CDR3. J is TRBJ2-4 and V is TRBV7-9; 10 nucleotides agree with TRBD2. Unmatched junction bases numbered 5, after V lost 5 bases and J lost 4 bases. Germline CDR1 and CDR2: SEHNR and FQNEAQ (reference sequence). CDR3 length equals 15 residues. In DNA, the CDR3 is TGTGCCAGCAGCCCCCCGGGACTAGCGAAAAACATTCAGTACTTC. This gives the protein CASSPPGLAKNIQYF.

CDR3: CASTGQGNGWILSGANVLTF. Here the CDR3 DNA reads TGTGCCAGCACTGGACAGGGGAACGGTTGGATCCTCTCTGGGGCCAACGTCCTGACTTTC. This chain connects TRBV21-1 to TRBJ2-6; no check of the table's D call, TRBD1, against the DNA was made. TRBV21-1 is assigned pseudogene status. The CDR3 spans 20 residues.

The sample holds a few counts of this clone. The CDR3 sequence: CAWIPFVRGRSEAFF. The CDR3 DNA reads as TGTGCCTGGATCCCGTTTGTGCGGGGGCGATCCGAAGCTTTCTTT. The chain joins TRBV30 to TRBJ1-1, with a weak D call TRBD1 (6 bases). The CDR3 consists of 15 residues. Trimming stripped 4 bases from V and 8 bases from J, with 23 bases between. Germline V lookup: CDR1 GTSNPN, CDR2 SVGIG (reference sequence). Using reference TRBV30 and TRBJ1-1 for the parts outside the CDR3, the full variable domain is SQTIHQWPATLVQPVGSPLSLECTVEGTSNPNLYWYRQAAGRGLQLLFYSVGIGQISSEVPQNLSASRPQDRQFILSSKKLLLSDSGFYLCAWIPFVRGRSEAFFGQGTRLTVV.

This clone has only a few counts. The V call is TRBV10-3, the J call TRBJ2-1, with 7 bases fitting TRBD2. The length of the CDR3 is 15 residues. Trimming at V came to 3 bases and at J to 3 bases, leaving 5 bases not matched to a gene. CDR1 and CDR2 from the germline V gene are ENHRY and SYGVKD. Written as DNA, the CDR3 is TGTGCCATCAGTGACCACCCTAGCGGCTACAATGAGCAGTTCTTC. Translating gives CAISDHPSGYNEQFF.

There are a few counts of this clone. CDR3 region: CASGTGTGANVLTF. Here the CDR3 DNA reads TGTGCCAGCGGGACAGGGACCGGGGCCAACGTCCTGACTTTC. The V call is TRBV28, the J call TRBJ2-6; the match to TRBD1 covers 9 bases. Trimming removed 8 bases from V and 4 bases from J; junction bases left unmatched: 3. This CDR3 spans 14 amino acids. Looked up from germline, CDR1 is MDHEN and CDR2 is SYDVKM.

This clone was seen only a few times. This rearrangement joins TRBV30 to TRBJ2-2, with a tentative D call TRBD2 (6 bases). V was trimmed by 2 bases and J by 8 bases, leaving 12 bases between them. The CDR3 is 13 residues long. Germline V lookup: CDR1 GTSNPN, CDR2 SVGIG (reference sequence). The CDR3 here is CAWSSLATGELFF. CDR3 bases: TGTGCCTGGAGTTCTCTAGCGACAGGGGAGCTGTTTTTT.

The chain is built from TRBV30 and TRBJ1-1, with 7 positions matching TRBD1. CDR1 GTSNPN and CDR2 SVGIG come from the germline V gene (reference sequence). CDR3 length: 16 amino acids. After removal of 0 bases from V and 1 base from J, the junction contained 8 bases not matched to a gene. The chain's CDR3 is CAWSVLGRGRNTEAFF. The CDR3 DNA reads TGTGCCTGGAGTGTACTCGGCAGGGGGAGGAACACTGAAGCTTTCTTT.

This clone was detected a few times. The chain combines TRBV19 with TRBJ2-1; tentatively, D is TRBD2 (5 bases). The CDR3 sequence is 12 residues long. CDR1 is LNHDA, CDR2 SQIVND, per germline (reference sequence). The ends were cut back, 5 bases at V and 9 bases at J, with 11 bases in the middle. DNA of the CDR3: TGTGCCAGTAGTGTGACCGAGGGTGAGCAGTTCTTC. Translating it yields CASSVTEGEQFF.

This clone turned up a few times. This CDR3 is CASSPSGRTNNEQFF. The CDR3 DNA is TGTGCCAGCTCACCCAGCGGGAGGACGAACAATGAGCAGTTCTTC. The V gene is TRBV18, the J gene TRBJ2-1; TRBD2 agrees at 9 bases. The CDR3 consists of 15 residues. The trim removed 3 bases at V and 5 bases at J, leaving 5 bases unmatched. Germline V gives CDR1 KGHSH, CDR2 LQKENI.

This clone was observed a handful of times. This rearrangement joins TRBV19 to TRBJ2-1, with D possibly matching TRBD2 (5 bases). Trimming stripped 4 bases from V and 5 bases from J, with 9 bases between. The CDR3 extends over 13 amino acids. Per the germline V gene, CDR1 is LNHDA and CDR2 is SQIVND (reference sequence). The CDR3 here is CASSSRENNEQFF. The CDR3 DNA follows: TGTGCCAGTAGTAGTAGGGAGAACAATGAGCAGTTCTTC.

The CDR3 is CASSELAGVGNEQFF. The CDR3 nucleotides read TGTGCCAGCAGTGAACTAGCGGGAGTTGGGAATGAGCAGTTCTTC. This chain links TRBV28 with TRBJ2-1, with 11 bases aligning to TRBD2. This CDR3 contains 15 residues. Trimming cost V 5 bases and J 7 bases; bases outside gene matches: 7. Germline-derived CDR1 and CDR2 are MDHEN and SYDVKM.

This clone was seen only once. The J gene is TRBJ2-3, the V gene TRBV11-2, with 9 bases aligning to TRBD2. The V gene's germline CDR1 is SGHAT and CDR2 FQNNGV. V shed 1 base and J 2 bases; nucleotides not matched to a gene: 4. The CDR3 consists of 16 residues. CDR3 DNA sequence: TGTGCCAGCAGCTTAGGACTAGCGGAGAACACAGATACGCAGTATTTT. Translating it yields CASSLGLAENTDTQYF. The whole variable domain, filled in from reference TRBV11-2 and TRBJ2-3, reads EAGVAQSPRYKIIEKRQSVAFWCNPISGHATLYWYQQILGQGPKLLIQFQNNGVVDDSQLPKDRFSAERLKGVDSTLKIQPAKLEDSAVYLCASSLGLAENTDTQYFGPGTRLTVL.

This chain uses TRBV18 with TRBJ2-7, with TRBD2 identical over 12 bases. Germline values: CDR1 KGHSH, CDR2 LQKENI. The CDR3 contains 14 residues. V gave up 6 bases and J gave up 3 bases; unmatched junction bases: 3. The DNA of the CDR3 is TGTGCCAGCTCTCCTAGCGGGAGGGTCTACGAGCAGTACTTC. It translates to CASSPSGRVYEQYF.

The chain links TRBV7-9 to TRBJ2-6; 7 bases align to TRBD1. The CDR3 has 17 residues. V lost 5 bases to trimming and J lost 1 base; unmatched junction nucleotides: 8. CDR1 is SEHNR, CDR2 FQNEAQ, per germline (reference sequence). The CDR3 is CASSPRQGSSGANVLTF. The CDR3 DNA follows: TGTGCCAGCAGCCCGAGACAGGGAAGTTCTGGGGCCAACGTCCTGACTTTC.

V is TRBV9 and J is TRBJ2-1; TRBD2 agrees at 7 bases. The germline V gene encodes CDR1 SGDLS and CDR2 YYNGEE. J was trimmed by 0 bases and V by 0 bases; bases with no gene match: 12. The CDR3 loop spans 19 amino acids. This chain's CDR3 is CASSVEIGWGGSSYNEQFF. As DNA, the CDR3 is TGTGCCAGCAGCGTAGAAATAGGTTGGGGCGGGAGCTCCTACAATGAGCAGTTCTTC. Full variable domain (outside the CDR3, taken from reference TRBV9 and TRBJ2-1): DSGVTQTPKHLITATGQRVTLRCSPRSGDLSVYWYQQSLDQGLQFLIQYYNGEERAKGNILERFSAQQFPDLHSELNLSSLELGDSALYFCASSVEIGWGGSSYNEQFFGPGTRLTVL.

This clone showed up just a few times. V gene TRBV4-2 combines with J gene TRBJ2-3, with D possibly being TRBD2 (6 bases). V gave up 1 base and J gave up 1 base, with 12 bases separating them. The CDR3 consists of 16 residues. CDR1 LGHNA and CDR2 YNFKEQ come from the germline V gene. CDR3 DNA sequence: TGTGCCAGCAGCCAAGGCCGACTAGTAGGCACAGATACGCAGTATTTT. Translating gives CASSQGRLVGTDTQYF.